Listed here are 30 T cell receptor beta chains from one sample, sequenced in a study of blood T cell repertoires in COVID-19. Repertoires were generated with immunoSEQ multiplex PCR, while TCRdb's copy carries only in-frame clones and drops some. Among tens of thousands of clones, 75% to 90% were seen once, and the ten largest hold 15%. The sample consisted of peripheral blood. The receptors originated from a male donor with acute or convalescent COVID-19.

This chain joins TRBV30 and TRBJ2-3, with D perhaps TRBD1 (5 bases). This CDR3 comprises 15 residues. CDR1 and CDR2 from the germline V gene are GTSNPN and SVGIG (reference sequence). Deletions cut 3 bases from V and 2 bases from J, with 15 bases between. The CDR3 here is CAWSRVGIPTDTQYF. DNA for the CDR3: TGTGCCTGGAGCAGGGTTGGGATCCCCACAGATACGCAGTATTTT.

The chain carries TRBV5-1 and TRBJ2-7; 8 bases are shared with TRBD1. This CDR3 is 15 amino acids long. CDR1 is SGHRS and CDR2 is YFSETQ in the germline V gene. V lost 7 bases to trimming and J lost 3 bases; unmatched junction nucleotides: 12. This CDR3 is CASAGWGTGFYEQYF. The CDR3 nucleotides are TGCGCCAGCGCTGGGTGGGGGACAGGCTTCTACGAGCAGTACTTC.

This clone was seen a handful of times. The chain joins TRBV19 to TRBJ1-2; D not resolved. Per the germline V gene, CDR1 is LNHDA and CDR2 is SQIVND (reference sequence). The V gene lost 3 bases and the J gene lost 7 bases, with 12 bases spanning the gap. The CDR3 length is 13 residues. CDR3 nucleotide sequence: TGTGCCAGTAGTATGAGCCCTCATGTTGGCTACACCTTC. The encoded protein is CASSMSPHVGYTF.

The rearrangement joins TRBV30 to TRBJ1-2; TRBD1 matches 8 bases. There are 13 residues in the CDR3. Germline CDR1 GTSNPN, CDR2 SVGIG (reference sequence). J lost 6 bases, V lost 2 bases, and 5 bases had no gene match. The CDR3 coding sequence is TGTGCCTGGAGTCCCGGACAGGGAGATGGCTACACCTTC. This gives the protein CAWSPGQGDGYTF.

The chain carries TRBV2 and TRBJ2-5; TRBD2 agrees at 7 bases. After removal of 4 bases from V and 5 bases from J, the junction contained 10 bases not matched to a gene. The CDR3 extends over 15 amino acids. Germline CDR1 SNHLY, CDR2 FYNNEI. This CDR3 is CASSGSSGRGETQYF. CDR3 nucleotide sequence: TGTGCCAGCAGTGGCTCTAGCGGAAGAGGGGAGACCCAGTACTTC.

This clone turned up a few times. The chain joins TRBV19 to TRBJ1-1; tentatively, D is TRBD1 (6 bases). CDR1 is LNHDA and CDR2 is SQIVND in the germline V gene (reference sequence). The V end was cut by 6 bases, the J end by 5 bases, with 13 bases between. This CDR3 has 13 residues. CDR3 region: CASRAYRETEAFF. The CDR3 region has the DNA TGTGCCAGTAGGGCCTACAGGGAAACTGAAGCTTTCTTT.

This clone was observed a few times. This chain uses TRBV6-1 with TRBJ1-5; 9 nucleotides line up with TRBD1. This CDR3 is built from 15 residues. CDR1 and CDR2 (germline): MNHNS, SASEGT. J lost 2 bases, V lost 3 bases, and 2 bases had no gene match. The CDR3 bases are TGTGCCAGCAGTGAGTGGACAGGGGGCAATCAGCCCCAGCATTTT. Translated, it gives CASSEWTGGNQPQHF.

V usage is TRBV15 and J usage is TRBJ1-3; 8 bases agree with TRBD1. This CDR3 comprises 15 residues. CDR1 is LNHNV, CDR2 YYDKDF, per germline (reference sequence). Trimming removed 6 bases from V and 4 bases from J; junction bases left unmatched: 8. The CDR3 here is CATRAFSGGGNTIYF. The DNA of the CDR3 is TGTGCCACCAGAGCATTTTCAGGGGGCGGAAACACCATATATTTT. Based on the CDR3 plus reference TRBV15 and TRBJ1-3, the full variable domain is DAMVIQNPRYQVTQFGKPVTLSCSQTLNHNVMYWYQQKSSQAPKLLFHYYDKDFNNEADTPDNFQSRRPNTSFCFLDIRSPGLGDTAMYLCATRAFSGGGNTIYFGEGSWLTVV.

The chain carries TRBV25-1 and TRBJ2-1; the match to TRBD2 covers 9 bases. Germline V gene lookup returns CDR1 MGHDK and CDR2 SYGVNS. The CDR3 is made up of 14 amino acids. J gave up 4 bases and V 6 bases, and 4 bases lay outside the gene matches. Here the CDR3 DNA reads TGTGCCAGCAGACCCAGCGGGGGGTACAATGAGCAGTTCTTC. Its protein is CASRPSGGYNEQFF. Looking up the rest from reference TRBV25-1 and TRBJ2-1 gives the full variable domain: EADIYQTPRYLVIGTGKKITLECSQTMGHDKMYWYQQDPGMELHLIHYSYGVNSTEKGDLSSESTVSRIRTEHFPLTLESARPSHTSQYLCASRPSGGYNEQFFGPGTRLTVL.

The chain couples TRBV14 to TRBJ2-1, with 10 bases identical to TRBD2. The CDR3 has 19 residues. CDR1 is SGHDN and CDR2 is FVKESK in the germline V gene. V was clipped by 0 bases and J by 0 bases; unmatched bases: 8. The chain's CDR3 is CASSQDPSGGLSSYNEQFF. In DNA, the CDR3 is TGTGCCAGCAGCCAAGATCCTAGCGGGGGCCTTAGCTCCTACAATGAGCAGTTCTTC.

The CDR3 is CASSQDGGDYGYTF. CDR3 coding DNA: TGTGCCAGCAGTCAGGACGGGGGGGACTATGGCTACACCTTC. The gene calls are TRBV6-6 and TRBJ1-2; D is perhaps TRBD1 (5 bases). With 5 bases removed from V and 3 bases from J, the gap between germline ends came to 13 bases. The V gene's germline CDR1 is MNHNY and CDR2 SVGAGI (reference sequence). This CDR3 comprises 14 residues.

The V gene is TRBV7-2, the J gene TRBJ1-6; tentatively, D is TRBD1 (5 bases). The V and J ends lost 5 bases and 5 bases respectively, with 7 bases between them. Germline V CDR1 and CDR2: SGHTA, FQGNSA. The CDR3 spans 13 residues. The CDR3 DNA follows: TGTGCCAGCAGCCCAGGGAATAATTCACCCCTCCACTTT. Protein product: CASSPGNNSPLHF.

The gene calls are TRBV5-1 and TRBJ1-4; D remains unclear. The CDR3 covers 15 residues. Trimming took 3 bases from V and 0 from J, leaving 9 bases between them. Per the germline V gene, CDR1 is SGHRS and CDR2 is YFSETQ. The CDR3 nucleotides are TGCGCCAGCAGCTGGCGGGCAGCAACTAATGAAAAACTGTTTTTT. Protein sequence: CASSWRAATNEKLFF.

J is TRBJ2-7 and V is TRBV5-6, with a tentative D call TRBD1 (6 bases). The CDR3 sequence is 15 residues long. Trimming left V 1 base short and J 1 base short, with 12 bases between. Germline V CDR1 and CDR2: SGHDT, YYEEEE. The CDR3 DNA is TGTGCCAGCAGCTTGTTAACAGGACAGTCCTACGAGCAGTACTTC. As protein: CASSLLTGQSYEQYF.

V is TRBV6-5 and J is TRBJ2-7, with TRBD1 matching 12 bases. The germline V gene has CDR1 MNHEY and CDR2 SVGAGI. The V gene end was trimmed by 4 bases and the J gene end by 5 bases; junction bases not matched to a gene: 6. This CDR3 is 15 amino acids long. CDR3 in amino acids: CASSSRDRGRNEQYF. The CDR3 DNA reads TGTGCCAGCAGTTCCAGGGACAGGGGGCGAAACGAGCAGTACTTC.

This clone was found a few times. The chain joins TRBV3-1 (or the pseudogene TRBV3-2) to TRBJ2-7; D gene unclear. This CDR3 spans 15 amino acids. Germline V gene lookup returns CDR1 LGHDT and CDR2 YNNKEL (reference sequence). Deletions cut 0 bases from V and 2 bases from J, with 11 bases between. The CDR3 sequence is CASSQDLIQAYEQYF. CDR3 nucleotides: TGTGCCAGCAGCCAAGATCTAATCCAGGCCTACGAGCAGTACTTC.

The chain is built from TRBV9 and TRBJ1-1; 7 bases are shared with TRBD1. Losses at the gene ends were 2 bases for V and 0 bases for J; bases not matched to a gene: 4. CDR1 and CDR2 from the germline V gene are SGDLS and YYNGEE. This CDR3 spans 15 amino acids. For the CDR3, the DNA is TGTGCCAGCAGCGTTTCGGACAGGTTGAACACTGAAGCTTTCTTT. This codes for CASSVSDRLNTEAFF.

This clone was recorded a few times. The J gene is TRBJ1-5, the V gene TRBV5-1; no reliable D call. Germline V gene sequence: CDR1 SGHRS, CDR2 YFSETQ. The CDR3 loop spans 15 amino acids. V lost 7 bases to trimming and J lost 7 bases, with 21 bases between them. As DNA, the CDR3 is TGCGCCAGCTCATTCCTTGAGCACCTCGAGCAGCCCCAGCATTTT. As protein: CASSFLEHLEQPQHF.

The gene calls are TRBV7-2 and TRBJ2-7; D possibly corresponds to TRBD1 (5 bases). The V gene's germline CDR1 is SGHTA and CDR2 FQGNSA. Trimming stripped 2 bases from V and 2 bases from J, with 13 bases between. The CDR3 is 15 residues long. The CDR3 protein is CASSLMQGSPYEQYF. The CDR3, as DNA: TGTGCCAGCAGCTTAATGCAGGGATCCCCCTACGAGCAGTACTTC.

The V gene is TRBV9, the J gene TRBJ2-5; D possibly corresponds to TRBD1 (6 bases). The germline V gene encodes CDR1 SGDLS and CDR2 YYNGEE. V was trimmed by 8 bases and J by 5 bases, leaving 13 bases between them. CDR3 length equals 12 residues. The CDR3, as DNA: TGTGCCAGAGGGGGATCTCGGGAGACCCAGTACTTC. Protein product: CARGGSRETQYF.

In the case of this clone: The junction departs from the called germline gene at one end, perhaps through a read error. The V and J genes are TRBV6-1 and TRBJ1-3, with a weak D call TRBD1 (6 bases). The CDR3 contains 11 residues. CDR1 is MNHNS, CDR2 SASEGT, per germline. The CDR3 DNA is TGTGCCAGCAGTGAAGCCGGGACAAGAAATTTT. The encoded protein is CASSEAGTRNF.

The V gene is TRBV1, the J gene TRBJ1-5; TRBD1, the table's D call, was not compared with the DNA. TRBV1 is deemed a pseudogene. The CDR3 has 16 amino acids. The CDR3 spells CTSSQVAGQGPQPQHF. CDR3 DNA: TGCACCAGCAGCCAAGTGGCGGGACAGGGCCCTCAGCCCCAGCATTTT.

This sequence joins TRBV3-1 (or the pseudogene TRBV3-2) and TRBJ2-7; 8 positions match TRBD1. Germline CDR1 reads LGHDT; CDR2 reads YNNKEL (reference sequence). This CDR3 has 13 amino acids. J lost 7 bases, V lost 3 bases, and 5 bases had no gene match. Here the CDR3 DNA reads TGTGCCAGCAGCCAGGACAGGGTCAAGGAGCAGTACTTC. Translating it yields CASSQDRVKEQYF.

V is TRBV6-2 or TRBV6-3 and J is TRBJ2-2; no clear D gene. This CDR3 has 15 amino acids. The germline V and J ends were trimmed by 6 bases and 4 bases, with 15 bases remaining between them. Germline loops: CDR1 MNHEY, CDR2 SVGEGT. The CDR3 nucleotides are TGTGCCAGCAGCCCGAGCAGAGGTGGCACCGGGGAGCTGTTTTTT. Translating gives CASSPSRGGTGELFF.

V is TRBV7-2 and J is TRBJ1-2; 8 nucleotides match TRBD1. Germline CDR1 and CDR2: SGHTA and FQGNSA. Trimming at V came to 1 base and at J to 3 bases, leaving 4 bases not matched to a gene. This CDR3 region has 15 residues. CDR3 DNA sequence: TGTGCCAGCAGCTTAGTAGGGGGACAGGACTATGGCTACACCTTC. Amino acid sequence: CASSLVGGQDYGYTF.

This clone was seen a single time. Other DNA sequences in this specimen translate into the identical CDR3. This rearrangement joins TRBV7-9 to TRBJ2-5; 11 positions agree with TRBD1. The CDR3 extends over 15 amino acids. Trimming at V came to 3 bases and at J to 0 bases, leaving 0 bases not matched to a gene. CDR1 is SEHNR, CDR2 FQNEAQ, per germline (reference sequence). Written as DNA, the CDR3 is TGTGCCAGCAGCTTGGGACAGGGGGACCAAGAGACCCAGTACTTC. Protein product: CASSLGQGDQETQYF.

This clone was found once. The chain carries TRBV5-1 and TRBJ2-5; a weak D match, TRBD1 (7 bases). Trimming took 0 bases from V and 5 from J, leaving 11 bases between them. Per germline, CDR1 SGHRS and CDR2 YFSETQ. The CDR3 loop spans 14 amino acids. In nucleotides, the CDR3 is TGCGCCAGCAGCTTGGAGGCAGGGGGGGAGACCCAGTACTTC. Translation: CASSLEAGGETQYF.

This clone came up once. The CDR3, as DNA: TGCGCCAGCAGCGCAGACCCAACAGGGGGGGTACAAGAGACCCAGTACTTC. This encodes CASSADPTGGVQETQYF. V gene TRBV5-1 combines with J gene TRBJ2-5; TRBD1 might be the D (8 bases). CDR1 and CDR2 (germline): SGHRS, YFSETQ. The CDR3 consists of 17 residues. Between the trimmed V and J ends, which lost 4 bases and 2 bases, there was a span of 21 bases. Full variable domain (remainder filled in from reference TRBV5-1 and TRBJ2-5): KAGVTQTPRYLIKTRGQQVTLSCSPISGHRSVSWYQQTPGQGLQFLFEYFSETQRNKGNFPGRFSGRQFSNSRSEMNVSTLELGDSALYLCASSADPTGGVQETQYFGPGTRLLVL.

V usage is TRBV6-2 or TRBV6-3 and J usage is TRBJ2-5; 8 positions agree with TRBD2. Germline V gene data show CDR1 as MNHEY and CDR2 as SVGEGT. This CDR3 contains 16 residues. Trimming removed 2 bases from V and 1 base from J; junction bases left unmatched: 6. CDR3 region: CASSYHLAGPQETQYF. DNA of the CDR3: TGTGCCAGCAGTTACCACCTAGCGGGCCCCCAAGAGACCCAGTACTTC.

The V call is TRBV18, the J call TRBJ2-7; D is possibly TRBD2 (5 bases). V was cut by 3 bases and J by 0 bases, with 15 bases left in between. CDR3 size: 16 residues. The germline gives CDR1 KGHSH, CDR2 LQKENI. CDR3 DNA sequence: TGTGCCAGCTCACCCGAGGGAAGGATCCCCTCCTACGAGCAGTACTTC. Amino acid sequence: CASSPEGRIPSYEQYF.